Below, one TCR beta chain is given with its context. Germline V gene lookup returns CDR1 SNHLY and CDR2 FYNNEI. The CDR3 loop spans 14 amino acids. With 6 bases removed from V and 1 base from J, the gap between germline ends came to 12 bases. This entry comes from a study of cytomegalovirus exposure and HLA in healthy donors. Study background: Unique TCRs from HLA-typed donors, 75 million to 100 million of them, were held in an early data release.

With 60 Vbeta and 13 Jbeta primers, the PCR was carried out. Sequenced by immunoSEQ multiplex PCR; TCRdb stores in-frame clones only, minus some. The sample contains some 130,000 clones, over 50% of which appear only once. The clonotype comes from a human donor in good health. Source material: PBMCs. The chain employs TRBV2 and TRBJ2-5, with a tentative D call TRBD2 (5 bases). The CDR3 coding sequence is TGTGCCAGCAGCCCTGACTATGGCCAAGAGACCCAGTACTTC. It is translated as CASSPDYGQETQYF.